This T cell receptor beta chain originates from a study of blood T cell repertoires in COVID-19. This clone showed up just once. V lost 5 bases, J lost 8 bases, and 13 bases lay in between. Germline-derived CDR1 and CDR2 are SEHNR and FQNEAQ (reference sequence). The CDR3 covers 14 residues. The repertoire was sequenced with immunoSEQ multiplex PCR; TCRdb's copy has only in-frame clones and lacks some. The sample has over 250,000 clones; approximately 88% are singletons. The sequence came from a woman between 70 and 85 years old with COVID-19, enrolled during active disease. Specimen: peripheral blood. The chain carries TRBV7-9 and TRBJ1-6; a possible D gene is TRBD1 (5 bases). CDR3 amino acids: CASSRDSFDSPLHF. The CDR3 nucleotides read TGTGCCAGCAGCCGCGACAGTTTCGATTCACCCCTCCACTTT.